These T cell receptor beta chains were read from a single sample in a study of T cells after yellow fever vaccination. One entry per CDR3 protein, called by TCRdb with MiXCR from the 5' RACE reads. The sample records roughly 340,000 distinct CDR3 sequences, about 9.5% being singletons. The sequencing used PBMCs, collected on the day of the first yellow fever vaccination. The receptors derive from a man in his late teens or twenties who received the YFV17D yellow fever vaccine. Both conserved end residues are part of each CDR3. Each record gives: D gene, V gene, J gene, clone size, CDR3 DNA, CDR3 protein. D genes are given only for firm matches. Some rows mark clone size as missing; the rest say once, few, many or name a class of expanded clone.

-	TRBV7-3	TRBJ2-5	many	TGTGCCAGCAGCATTCGGTCCCAAGAGACCCAGTACTTC	CASSIRSQETQYF
-	TRBV7-2	TRBJ1-5	-	TGTGCCAGCAGCTTAGGCAGTGTGGGCAATCAGCCCCAGCATTTT	CASSLGSVGNQPQHF
-	TRBV27	TRBJ2-5	many	TGTGCCAGCAGTTTAATGGCAGGGAAAGAGACCCAGTACTTC	CASSLMAGKETQYF
TRBD2	TRBV4-3	TRBJ2-3	many	TGCGCCAGCAGCCAAAGCGGGGGAACAGATACGCAGTATTTT	CASSQSGGTDTQYF
-	TRBV3-1	TRBJ2-3	-	TGTGCCAGCAGCCAGGGGATACCTAGCACAGATACGCAGTATTTT	CASSQGIPSTDTQYF
TRBD1	TRBV27	TRBJ1-1	many	TGTGCCAGCAGGTTGGGACAGGGCACTGAAGCTTTCTTT	CASRLGQGTEAFF
-	TRBV5-1	TRBJ1-2	few	TGCGCCAGCAGCTTGGACAGAGTAACGGGCTACACCTTC	CASSLDRVTGYTF
-	TRBV5-5	TRBJ2-3	once	TGTGCCAGCAGCCCGAGATTTTTGAGGAAAGAGGCAGATACGCAGTATTTT	CASSPRFLRKEADTQYF
-	TRBV12-3/TRBV12-4	TRBJ1-6	-	TGTGCCAGCAGCCAACAGGAATCCTATTCACCCCTCCACTTT	CASSQQESYSPLHF
-	TRBV7-2	TRBJ2-3	many	TGTGCCAGCAGCTTAGGTCTGGGGGATACGCAGTATTTT	CASSLGLGDTQYF
TRBD1	TRBV5-1	TRBJ2-7	few	TGCGCCAGCAGCAGTGCCGGGACAGGCACTTACGAGCAGTACTTC	CASSSAGTGTYEQYF
-	TRBV11-2	TRBJ1-2	-	TGTGCCAGCAGCTCTGTGGGAAGCGGCTACACCTTC	CASSSVGSGYTF
TRBD1	TRBV12-3/TRBV12-4	TRBJ1-1	few	TGTGCCAGCACTCCTTCGCAGGGGGGAACTGAAGCTTTCTTT	CASTPSQGGTEAFF
-	TRBV7-2	TRBJ1-1	-	TGTGCCAGCAGCCTAGACCCCGGGACCGCATACCGGGAAGCTTTCTTT	CASSLDPGTAYREAFF
TRBD2	TRBV6-1	TRBJ2-5	few	TGTGCCAGCTTTTCTTCGGGGCGGGAGAAAGAGACCCAGTACTTC	CASFSSGREKETQYF
-	TRBV12-3/TRBV12-4	TRBJ2-2	many	TGTGCCAGCAGGGCGTATAGTGGGGAGCTGTTTTTT	CASRAYSGELFF
-	TRBV6-5	TRBJ1-5	many	TGTGCCAGCAGAACAGGGTTTCAGCCCCAGCATTTT	CASRTGFQPQHF
TRBD2	TRBV5-1	TRBJ2-5	-	TGCGCCAGCAGCCGACTAGCGGACCTAGAGACCCAGTACTTC	CASSRLADLETQYF
TRBD1	TRBV20-1	TRBJ1-2	few	TGCAGTGCTAGAACCCTCGGGACAGGGCTAAACTATGGCTACACCTTC	CSARTLGTGLNYGYTF
TRBD1	TRBV12-3/TRBV12-4	TRBJ1-2	many	TGTGCCAGCAGTTTCCCAGGGGGCGCTTTCCATGGCTACACCTTC	CASSFPGGAFHGYTF
-	TRBV27	TRBJ1-1	-	TGTGCCACCAGGGGAACGGCGAACACTGAAGCTTTCTTT	CATRGTANTEAFF
TRBD2	TRBV2	TRBJ2-1	few	TGTGCCAGCAGTGGGCCAGCGGGGGGGCCGCGGGAGCAGTTCTTC	CASSGPAGGPREQFF
TRBD2	TRBV6-5	TRBJ2-3	few	TGTGCCAGCAGTTTACGGGGGGGGCCTCTGGATACGCAGTATTTT	CASSLRGGPLDTQYF
TRBD2	TRBV5-1	TRBJ2-5	few	TGCGCCAGCAGCTTTGCGGGGGAAGAGACCCAGTACTTC	CASSFAGEETQYF
TRBD2	TRBV28	TRBJ2-1	few	TGTGCCAGCAGATGGGGACTAGCTAACAATGAGCAGTTCTTC	CASRWGLANNEQFF
-	TRBV5-1	TRBJ2-3	few	TGCGCCAGCAGCTCATCAGGGGGGCTCCTAAAGTTCTTCGGAGGAACAGATACGCAGTATTTT	CASSSSGGLLKFFGGTDTQYF
-	TRBV6-5	TRBJ2-4	-	TGTGCCAGCAGTTACTCGAGGAAAGCCAAAAACATTCAGTACTTC	CASSYSRKAKNIQYF
-	TRBV12-3/TRBV12-4	TRBJ1-2	many	TGTGCCAGCAGTTCCCGAGCGAGATCGTCTAACTATGGCTACACCTTC	CASSSRARSSNYGYTF
-	TRBV12-3/TRBV12-4	TRBJ1-2	-	TGTGCCAGCAGTTTCTTGGGGTCAGGGAACTATGGCTACACCTTC	CASSFLGSGNYGYTF
TRBD1	TRBV9	TRBJ2-2	-	TGTGCCAGCAGCACACGGGCCCCGACAGGGGTGAACACCGGGGAGCTGTTTTTT	CASSTRAPTGVNTGELFF
-	TRBV7-9	TRBJ1-6	-	TGTGCCAGCAGCTTAAGCGAGTATAATTCACCCCTCCACTTT	CASSLSEYNSPLHF
TRBD2	TRBV4-3	TRBJ2-2	few	TGCGCCAGCAGCCGGGTTGAGGGACTAGCGGGGTTGGGGGAGCTGTTTTTT	CASSRVEGLAGLGELFF
TRBD2	TRBV11-1	TRBJ2-1	many	TGTGCCAGCAGCCCCAGCGGGAGCCTGTACAATGAGCAGTTCTTC	CASSPSGSLYNEQFF
TRBD1	TRBV5-1	TRBJ2-5	-	TGCGCCAGCAGATATCAGGGGGCTCGGGAGACCCAGTACTTC	CASRYQGARETQYF
-	TRBV5-4	TRBJ2-2	few	TGTGCCAGCAGCTTGGTTGGGGAAGGGAACACCGGGGAGCTGTTTTTT	CASSLVGEGNTGELFF
-	TRBV20-1	TRBJ2-7	-	TGCAGTGCTAGTGGGGAGGGGGGCACCTACGAGCAGTACTTC	CSASGEGGTYEQYF
-	TRBV6-2/TRBV6-3	TRBJ2-7	few	TGTGCCAGCAGTCAAGGCAAAACTTACGAGCAGTACTTC	CASSQGKTYEQYF
TRBD2	TRBV7-9	TRBJ2-3	-	TGTGCCAGCACCCCCAGGGCGGGGGAAAGTACGCAGTATTTT	CASTPRAGESTQYF
TRBD2	TRBV2	TRBJ2-5	-	TGTGCCAGAACGGAACGGGGGGGAGAGACCCAGTACTTC	CARTERGGETQYF
-	TRBV25-1	TRBJ1-4	many	TGTGCCAGCAGTGGGTTCTCAACTAATGAAAAACTGTTTTTT	CASSGFSTNEKLFF
TRBD1	TRBV5-1	TRBJ2-1	many	TGCGCCAGCAGCTTGGCGGGACAGGGGTACAATGAGCAGTTCTTC	CASSLAGQGYNEQFF
-	TRBV5-1	TRBJ2-1	-	TGCGCCAGCAGCTTCAGGGTGAAGGGCAATGAGCAGTTCTTC	CASSFRVKGNEQFF